This TCR beta chain derives from a study of T cell repertoires in cytomegalovirus infection. For the study at large: The public TCR beta signatures pointed to both CMV infection and matching HLA type.

TCRdb processed the reads anew with MiXCR; each CDR3 protein has one entry. The data show a few hundred thousand distinct CDR3 sequences, around a tenth seen once. Whole-study results and caveats: Predominance within the ex vivo response was attributable to HLA-C-restricted CMV-specific TCR beta clonotypes. Cumulative public TCR beta family frequency identified carriers of CMV plus the relevant HLA.

The CDR3 runs 13 residues. Germline CDR1 reads SGHTA; CDR2 reads FQGNSA. The V end lost 5 bases, the J end lost 3 bases, and 9 bases lay between the germline ends. In this sample, this clonotype turned up many times. Its specificity is not known. What was sequenced was PBMCs. The receptor was derived from a human donor in good health (CMV status not recorded). Some clones in this sample may be carry-over from other donors' samples. This chain uses TRBV7-2 with TRBJ2-3; D gene ambiguous. The CDR3 reads CASSNPRTDTQYF. CDR3 coding DNA: TGTGCCAGCAGCAATCCGAGAACAGATACGCAGTATTTT.